Listed here is a single T cell receptor beta chain. Its antigen is unidentified. This entry comes from a study of OX40 agonist ivuxolimab in advanced cancers. Overall study findings and caveats: Expanded peripheral T cell antigen specificity was not determined. Low levels of normalized T-cell clonal expansion also appeared in some nonresponders.

The assay was immunoSEQ multiplex PCR, and TCRdb's table has in-frame clones only and misses some. Among roughly 86,000 clones, over 80% were seen once, and the ten largest hold roughly 0.42%. The V end lost 5 bases, the J end lost 7 bases, and 19 bases lay between the germline ends. This CDR3 is built from 14 residues. Germline CDR1 and CDR2: SGHRS and YFSETQ. Exclusion of a patient followed from autoimmune disease history or systemic immunosuppression. This chain uses TRBV5-1 with TRBJ2-7; tentatively, D is TRBD2 (6 bases). The clonotype originates from an adult with an advanced solid tumor such as melanoma, head and neck, liver or kidney cancer. The input for sequencing was CD4+ or CD8+ T cells sorted from blood, taken in a trial of the OX40 agonist ivuxolimab. The CDR3 sequence is CASRRIAVLEEQYF. Written as DNA, the CDR3 is TGCGCCAGCAGACGGATAGCGGTTTTGGAGGAGCAGTACTTC. Variable domain in full (rest from reference TRBV5-1 and TRBJ2-7): KAGVTQTPRYLIKTRGQQVTLSCSPISGHRSVSWYQQTPGQGLQFLFEYFSETQRNKGNFPGRFSGRQFSNSRSEMNVSTLELGDSALYLCASRRIAVLEEQYFGPGTRLTVT.